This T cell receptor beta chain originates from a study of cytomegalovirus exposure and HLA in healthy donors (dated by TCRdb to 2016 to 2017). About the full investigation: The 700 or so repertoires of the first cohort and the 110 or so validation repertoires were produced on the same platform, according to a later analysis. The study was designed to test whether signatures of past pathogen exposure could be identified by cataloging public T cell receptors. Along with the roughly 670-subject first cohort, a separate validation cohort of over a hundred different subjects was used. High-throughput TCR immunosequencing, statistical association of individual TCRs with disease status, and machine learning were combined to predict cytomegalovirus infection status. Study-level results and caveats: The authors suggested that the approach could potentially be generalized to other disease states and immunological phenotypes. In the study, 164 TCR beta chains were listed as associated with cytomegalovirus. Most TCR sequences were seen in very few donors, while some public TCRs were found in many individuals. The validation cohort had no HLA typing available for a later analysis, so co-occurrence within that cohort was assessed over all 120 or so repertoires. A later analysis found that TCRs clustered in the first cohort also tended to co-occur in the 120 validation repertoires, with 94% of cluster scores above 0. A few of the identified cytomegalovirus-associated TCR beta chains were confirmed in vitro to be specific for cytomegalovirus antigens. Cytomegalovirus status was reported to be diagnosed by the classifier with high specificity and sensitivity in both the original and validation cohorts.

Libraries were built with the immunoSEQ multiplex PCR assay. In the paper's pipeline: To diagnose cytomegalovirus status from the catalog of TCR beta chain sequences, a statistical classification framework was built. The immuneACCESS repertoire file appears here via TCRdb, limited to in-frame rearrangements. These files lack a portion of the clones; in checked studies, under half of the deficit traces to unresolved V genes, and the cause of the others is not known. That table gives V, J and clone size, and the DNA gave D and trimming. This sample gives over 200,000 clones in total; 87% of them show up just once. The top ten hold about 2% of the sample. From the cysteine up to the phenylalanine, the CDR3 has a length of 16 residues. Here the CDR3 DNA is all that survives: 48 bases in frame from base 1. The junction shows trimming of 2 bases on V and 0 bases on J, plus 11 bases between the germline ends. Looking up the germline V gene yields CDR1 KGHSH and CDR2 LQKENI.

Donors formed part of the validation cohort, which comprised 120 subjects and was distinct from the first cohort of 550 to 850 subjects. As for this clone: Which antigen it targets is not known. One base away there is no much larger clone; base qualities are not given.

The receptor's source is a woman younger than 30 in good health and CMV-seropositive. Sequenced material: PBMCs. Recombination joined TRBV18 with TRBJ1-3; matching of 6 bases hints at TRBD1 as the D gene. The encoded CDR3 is CASSPTTGSSGNTIYF. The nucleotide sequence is TGTGCCAGCTCACCAACGACAGGTTCCTCTGGAAACACCATATATTTT.